Listed below are T cell receptor beta chains from one sample, sequenced in a study of T cells after yellow fever vaccination. TCRdb re-analysed the 5' RACE reads in MiXCR, keeping a single row per CDR3 protein. The sample consists of a few hundred thousand distinct CDR3 sequences, approximately 10% of them appearing once. This material consisted of CD4+ T cells sorted from PBMCs, taken 5 days after the yellow fever booster vaccination. These receptors were obtained from a man aged 18 to 29 who received the YFV17D yellow fever vaccine. The conserved cysteine and the conserved F or W are not part of the CDR3 here. Each record gives: CDR3 protein, V gene, CDR3 length, J gene.

CDR3: ASSRDLRTDTQY
V: TRBV5-6
length: 12
J: TRBJ2-3

CDR3: ASSQSWDSGNSPLH
V: TRBV4-3
length: 14
J: TRBJ1-6

CDR3: ATSRGGPYNEQF
V: TRBV15
length: 12
J: TRBJ2-1

CDR3: ASSLSGGLYNEQF
V: TRBV7-3
length: 13
J: TRBJ2-1

CDR3: ASSEGPRGSPLH
V: TRBV10-1
length: 12
J: TRBJ1-6

CDR3: ASSLRAGENIQY
V: TRBV11-2
length: 12
J: TRBJ2-4

CDR3: ATSRDLANTGELF
V: TRBV15
length: 13
J: TRBJ2-2

CDR3: ASSLRASGPYANTGELF
V: TRBV7-3
length: 17
J: TRBJ2-2

CDR3: ASSPGQGVDTQY
V: TRBV18
length: 12
J: TRBJ2-3

CDR3: ASSAGIAEETQY
V: TRBV9
length: 12
J: TRBJ2-5

CDR3: ASSHGEGRGSGETQY
V: TRBV7-2
length: 15
J: TRBJ2-5

CDR3: ASSQGRGTSMGELF
V: TRBV4-3
length: 14
J: TRBJ2-2

CDR3: ASSKAPRGSGNSPLH
V: TRBV21-1
length: 15
J: TRBJ1-6

CDR3: SALAGLGSDTQY
V: TRBV20-1
length: 12
J: TRBJ2-3

CDR3: DSSQDRLGSLSEQY
V: TRBV4-2
length: 14
J: TRBJ2-7

CDR3: ASSPGIAGGLETQY
V: TRBV7-2
length: 14
J: TRBJ2-5

CDR3: ASNEAGGLSEQF
V: TRBV25-1
length: 12
J: TRBJ2-1

CDR3: ASSQSLSGPGAPLH
V: TRBV18
length: 14
J: TRBJ1-6

CDR3: ASSLGGLRNQPQH
V: TRBV12-3/TRBV12-4
length: 13
J: TRBJ1-5

CDR3: ASSLESLAGVQETQY
V: TRBV5-4
length: 15
J: TRBJ2-5

CDR3: ASSPRDRGDTQY
V: TRBV7-3
length: 12
J: TRBJ2-3

CDR3: ASSYNAAGGFHEQY
V: TRBV7-3
length: 14
J: TRBJ2-7

CDR3: AIAVPNYGYT
V: TRBV10-3
length: 10
J: TRBJ1-2

CDR3: ASSLQGLPNTEAF
V: TRBV5-1
length: 13
J: TRBJ1-1

CDR3: ASSDDRTASNSPLH
V: TRBV12-3/TRBV12-4
length: 14
J: TRBJ1-6

CDR3: ASSLFHGELF
V: TRBV7-2
length: 10
J: TRBJ2-2

CDR3: SAPSGGKDTQY
V: TRBV20-1
length: 11
J: TRBJ2-3

CDR3: SAIRGTGQGGWF
V: TRBV20-1
length: 12
J: TRBJ2-1

CDR3: ATSDLTANYGYT
V: TRBV24-1
length: 12
J: TRBJ1-2

CDR3: AAARGRGEKLF
V: TRBV5-8
length: 11
J: TRBJ1-4

CDR3: ASQGITDNSPLH
V: TRBV6-5
length: 12
J: TRBJ1-6

CDR3: ASRPGLAHYTDTQY
V: TRBV28
length: 14
J: TRBJ2-3

CDR3: ASSSNRGLGGELF
V: TRBV11-2
length: 13
J: TRBJ2-2

CDR3: ASSLRGTNTGELF
V: TRBV19
length: 13
J: TRBJ2-2

CDR3: ASSQNLGDRWF
V: TRBV3-1
length: 11
J: TRBJ2-1

CDR3: ASSLARSTGELF
V: TRBV7-9
length: 12
J: TRBJ2-2

CDR3: ASSAPGGGTEAF
V: TRBV9
length: 12
J: TRBJ1-1

CDR3: SVAMRHTDTQY
V: TRBV29-1
length: 11
J: TRBJ2-3

CDR3: ASSARLVGGTGELF
V: TRBV9
length: 14
J: TRBJ2-2

CDR3: ATLGEGQGEAF
V: TRBV2
length: 11
J: TRBJ1-1

CDR3: ASSLTKPGELF
V: TRBV5-1
length: 11
J: TRBJ2-2

CDR3: ASRRDRASETQY
V: TRBV12-3/TRBV12-4
length: 12
J: TRBJ2-5

CDR3: ASSLPGGAYEQY
V: TRBV7-9
length: 12
J: TRBJ2-7

CDR3: ASSPGQGRTATNEKLF
V: TRBV5-1
length: 16
J: TRBJ1-4

CDR3: ASSLDFTGYNEQF
V: TRBV7-2
length: 13
J: TRBJ2-1

CDR3: ASSFGPLAGETQY
V: TRBV11-1
length: 13
J: TRBJ2-5

CDR3: ATSDPRTSGDTQY
V: TRBV24-1
length: 13
J: TRBJ2-3

CDR3: SALGGAPTGELF
V: TRBV20-1
length: 12
J: TRBJ2-2

CDR3: ASSSTPGTDTQY
V: TRBV5-1
length: 12
J: TRBJ2-3

CDR3: SARDLGGQTQY
V: TRBV20-1
length: 11
J: TRBJ2-5

CDR3: SAPPTDRGRILAYNEQF
V: TRBV20-1
length: 17
J: TRBJ2-1

CDR3: ASSLDTSETGELF
V: TRBV5-1
length: 13
J: TRBJ2-2

CDR3: ASSLAALAGGRTDTQY
V: TRBV7-2
length: 16
J: TRBJ2-3

CDR3: ASSKQSTDTQY
V: TRBV4-3
length: 11
J: TRBJ2-3

CDR3: ASSLSGGELF
V: TRBV7-9
length: 10
J: TRBJ2-2